A single T cell receptor (beta chain) is shown here with its context. Its target is not known. The entry originates in a study of T cells in localized non-small cell lung cancer. Trimming stripped 4 bases from V and 5 bases from J, with 12 bases between. The CDR3 consists of 14 residues. Germline CDR1 is SGDLS and CDR2 is YYNGEE. General observations from the study: Adjacent lung had a median around 60 of the 100 largest tumor clones. Among blood samples, higher T cell density accompanied longer overall survival.

Sequenced by immunoSEQ multiplex PCR; TCRdb stores in-frame clones only, minus some. The repertoire includes 20,000 to 25,000 clones, roughly 88% of them detected once, and about 9.7% sits in the top ten. The chain carries TRBV9 and TRBJ1-4; D unclear. Sequenced here: peripheral blood mononuclear cells, sampled before any cancer treatment. This sequence was found in a woman aged 40 to 75 with stage III lung adenocarcinoma. DNA of the CDR3: TGTGCCAGCAGCCCCTACAGCGTGAATGAAAAACTGTTTTTT. The encoded protein is CASSPYSVNEKLFF.